The 20 T cell receptor beta chains below were found in one sample sequenced in a study of blood T cells in healthy people across ages. A second PCR of 7 to 11 cycles used a sample-barcoded 5' primer and a J-beta primer mix. TCRdb redid the calling of the 5' RACE reads with MiXCR, one entry per CDR3 protein. This sample has 630,000 or so distinct CDR3 sequences, with about 30% found just once. The sequenced sample was blood. All receptors derive from a woman aged 80 or older in good health.

There are a few counts of this clonotype. The chain couples TRBV2 to TRBJ1-2; D gene ambiguous. CDR1 and CDR2 (germline): SNHLY, FYNNEI. Trimming shortened V by 7 bases and J by 5 bases, and 11 bases separated the two germline ends. This CDR3 contains 12 residues. The CDR3 reads CASTETQYGYTF. CDR3 in DNA: TGTGCCAGCACTGAGACACAGTATGGCTACACCTTC.

The chain carries TRBV3-1 and TRBJ1-1; D might be TRBD1 (6 bases). Germline V gives CDR1 LGHDT, CDR2 YNNKEL (reference sequence). This CDR3 is built from 14 residues. V lost 3 bases, J lost 5 bases, and 13 bases lay in between. The CDR3 nucleotides read TGTGCCAGCAGCCAGAGCTACAGGGTGACTGAAGCTTTCTTT. Its translation is CASSQSYRVTEAFF.

Many counts were recorded for this clonotype. The chain is built from TRBV6-5 and TRBJ2-5, with D possibly being TRBD1 (6 bases). Looked up from germline, CDR1 is MNHEY and CDR2 is SVGAGI. This CDR3 has 15 residues. Between the trimmed V and J ends, which lost 7 bases and 2 bases, there was a span of 17 bases. CDR3 nucleotide sequence: TGTGCCAGCACCCCTGGGTGGGGGCGACAAGAGACCCAGTACTTC. It yields the protein CASTPGWGRQETQYF.

This clonotype was found many times. The CDR3 nucleotides read TGTGCCAGCAGACTACAGGGGCGGGAGACCCAGTACTTC. Translated, it gives CASRLQGRETQYF. The chain recombines TRBV7-9 with TRBJ2-5; TRBD1 agrees at 7 bases. This CDR3 is 13 amino acids long. In germline, CDR1 is SEHNR, CDR2 FQNEAQ (reference sequence). The V gene end was trimmed by 6 bases and the J gene end by 5 bases; junction bases not matched to a gene: 6.

This clonotype was observed a few times. J is TRBJ1-1 and V is TRBV20-1; D unclear. This CDR3 comprises 16 residues. V was cut by 3 bases and J by 1 base, with 18 bases left in between. The germline V gene has CDR1 DFQATT and CDR2 SNEGSKA (reference sequence). The CDR3 coding sequence is TGCAGTGCTAGGAATCCGAGTCTCCCATCGAACACTGAAGCTTTCTTT. Protein product: CSARNPSLPSNTEAFF.

In its sample, this clonotype was seen many times. The rearrangement uses TRBV6-5 and TRBJ2-1, with TRBD2 matching over 8 bases. Per the germline V gene, CDR1 is MNHEY and CDR2 is SVGAGI. Trimming cost V 8 bases and J 9 bases; bases outside gene matches: 18. CDR3 length: 16 amino acids. The CDR3 DNA reads as TGTGCCAGCTCTAGGCAGACCGGGACTAGTTCCACTGAGCAGTTCTTC. This gives the protein CASSRQTGTSSTEQFF.

Only a few counts were recorded for this clonotype. The V gene is TRBV2, the J gene TRBJ1-4, with a possible D match to TRBD1 (5 bases). V lost 4 bases and J lost 3, with 15 bases in between. The CDR3 is 16 amino acids. In germline, CDR1 is SNHLY, CDR2 FYNNEI. Here the CDR3 reads CASSAWTPAANEKLFF. For the CDR3, the DNA is TGTGCCAGCAGTGCCTGGACACCCGCGGCTAATGAAAAACTGTTTTTT.

Ten or more counts support this clonotype. V is TRBV7-2 and J is TRBJ2-7, with D perhaps matching TRBD2 (6 bases). This CDR3 region has 16 residues. Germline CDR1 SGHTA, CDR2 FQGNSA. Deletions cut 4 bases from V and 9 bases from J, with 25 bases between. The CDR3 DNA follows: TGTGCCAGCAGCTCCCCGTACGGCGGGGTCACAAAAGGGCAGTACTTC. This translates into CASSSPYGGVTKGQYF.

V usage is TRBV30 and J usage is TRBJ1-4; no definite D call. CDR3 size: 10 residues. Trimming shortened V by 5 bases and J by 15 bases, and 13 bases separated the two germline ends. CDR1 and CDR2 from the germline V gene are GTSNPN and SVGIG (reference sequence). The CDR3 is CAWGQKELFF. As DNA, the CDR3 is TGTGCCTGGGGGCAAAAGGAATTGTTTTTT.

This clonotype was recorded a few times. At one boundary the junction diverges from the germline segment, which might be a read error. V and J are TRBV7-2 and TRBJ1-1; perhaps TRBD1 as D (5 bases). CDR3 length: 15 amino acids. Per germline, CDR1 SGHTA and CDR2 FQGNSA. The CDR3 sequence: CASSLAQGLSTEAFF. The CDR3 nucleotides are TGTGCCAGCAGCCTAGCGCAGGGATTAAGCACTGAAGCTTTCTTT.

This clonotype was seen many times. This chain joins TRBV12-3 or TRBV12-4 and TRBJ1-2, with no clear D. CDR3 length: 13 amino acids. V was shortened by 1 base and J by 4 bases, with 7 bases between the two germline ends. DNA for the CDR3: TGTGCCAGCAGTTTAGGTGGGAGCTATGGCTACACCTTC. This gives the protein CASSLGGSYGYTF.

The rearrangement links TRBV4-1 to TRBJ1-1, with TRBD1 matching 11 bases. Trimming at V came to 5 bases and at J to 5 bases, leaving 4 bases not matched to a gene. Germline loops: CDR1 MGHRA, CDR2 YSYEKL. The length of the CDR3 is 14 residues. DNA of the CDR3: TGCGCCAGCAGCATCCGGGACAGGGGGACTGAAGCTTTCTTT. Translated, it gives CASSIRDRGTEAFF.

The table lists this clonotype with many counts. The chain links TRBV10-3 to TRBJ2-7; 9 bases fit TRBD1. Germline trimming cut 6 bases from V and 5 bases from J; bases unmatched to any gene: 11. The V gene's germline CDR1 is ENHRY and CDR2 SYGVKD. The CDR3 extends over 15 amino acids. The CDR3 sequence: CAIRGPTGGIHEQYF. The CDR3 DNA reads TGTGCCATCAGAGGGCCGACAGGGGGTATACACGAGCAGTACTTC.

The V gene is TRBV20-1, the J gene TRBJ2-5; D tentatively fits TRBD1 or TRBD2 (5 bases each). The CDR3 sequence is 13 residues long. Germline V gives CDR1 DFQATT, CDR2 SNEGSKA (reference sequence). The V and J ends lost 6 bases and 5 bases respectively, with 16 bases between them. The CDR3 reads CSATGTLRETQYF. CDR3 coding DNA: TGCAGTGCAACCGGGACCCTGCGGGAGACCCAGTACTTC.

This clonotype was observed a few times. V is TRBV5-1 and J is TRBJ1-3; D not resolved. The germline V gene has CDR1 SGHRS and CDR2 YFSETQ. This CDR3 has 15 amino acids. V was shortened by 4 bases and J by 0 bases, with 11 bases between the two germline ends. CDR3 amino acids: CASSQAGSSGNTIYF. As DNA, the CDR3 is TGCGCCAGCAGCCAGGCCGGGAGCTCTGGAAACACCATATATTTT.

At least ten counts were recorded for this clonotype. V gene TRBV20-1 combines with J gene TRBJ2-1; D is unresolved. CDR1 is DFQATT, CDR2 SNEGSKA, per germline (reference sequence). The CDR3 is 12 residues long. The ends were cut back, 6 bases at V and 4 bases at J, with 10 bases in the middle. The chain's CDR3 is CSAIAGYNEQFF. Written as DNA, the CDR3 is TGCAGTGCAATTGCCGGGTACAATGAGCAGTTCTTC.

Concerning this clonotype: This may stem from a read error, because a much larger clone lies one nucleotide away. The chain uses TRBV2 and TRBJ1-1, with 8 nucleotides matching TRBD1. Germline assignment: CDR1 SNHLY and CDR2 FYNNEI. This CDR3 contains 16 residues. After removal of 7 bases from V and 1 base from J, the junction contained 11 bases not matched to a gene. The DNA for the CDR3 is TGTGCCAGCATACGGACAGGGATGAATCCGAACACTGAAGCTTTCTTT. It codes for CASIRTGMNPNTEAFF.

V usage is TRBV29-1 and J usage is TRBJ1-1, with TRBD1 as a possible D gene (5 bases). This CDR3 region has 12 residues. Germline loops: CDR1 SQVTM, CDR2 ANQGSEA. V was cut by 6 bases and J by 4 bases, with 12 bases left in between. CDR3 in amino acids: CSVRQGVTEAFF. DNA of the CDR3: TGCAGCGTCAGGCAGGGAGTCACTGAAGCTTTCTTT.

On this clonotype: A single base separates this from a much larger clone, so it may be a read error. This chain joins TRBV30 and TRBJ2-1; D call uncertain. Germline CDR1 and CDR2: GTSNPN and SVGIG (reference sequence). This CDR3 spans 13 amino acids. The CDR3 protein is CARLRVKPNEQFF. The CDR3 DNA reads as TGTGCTCGACTTAGGGTCAAGCCCAATGAGCAGTTCTTC.

As regards this clonotype: This sequence may be a read error, since a much larger clone differs from it by one base. The chain is built from TRBV20-1 and TRBJ2-7; 11 bases are shared with TRBD1. Germline CDR1 and CDR2: DFQATT and SNEGSKA (reference sequence). Trimming at V came to 1 base and at J to 8 bases, leaving 4 bases not matched to a gene. The CDR3 contains 13 residues. CDR3 region: CSARAWTGGKQYF. CDR3 DNA: TGCAGTGCTAGAGCCTGGACAGGGGGCAAGCAGTACTTC.